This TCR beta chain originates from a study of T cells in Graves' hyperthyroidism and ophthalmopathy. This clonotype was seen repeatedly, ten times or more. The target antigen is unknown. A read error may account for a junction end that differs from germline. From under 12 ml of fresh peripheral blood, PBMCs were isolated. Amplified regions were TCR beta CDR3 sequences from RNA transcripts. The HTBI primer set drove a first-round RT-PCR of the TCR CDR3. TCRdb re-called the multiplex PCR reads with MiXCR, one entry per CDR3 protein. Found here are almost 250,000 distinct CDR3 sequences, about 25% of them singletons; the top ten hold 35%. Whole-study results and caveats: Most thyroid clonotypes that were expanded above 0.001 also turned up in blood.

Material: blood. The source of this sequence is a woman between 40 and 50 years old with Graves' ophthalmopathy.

CDR3: CASRGQGTGDF. CDR3 coding DNA: TGTGCCAGCAGGGGACAGGGGACCGGGGACTTC. The chain couples TRBV12-3 or TRBV12-4 to TRBJ2-7; TRBD1 matches 10 bases. The length of the CDR3 is 11 residues.